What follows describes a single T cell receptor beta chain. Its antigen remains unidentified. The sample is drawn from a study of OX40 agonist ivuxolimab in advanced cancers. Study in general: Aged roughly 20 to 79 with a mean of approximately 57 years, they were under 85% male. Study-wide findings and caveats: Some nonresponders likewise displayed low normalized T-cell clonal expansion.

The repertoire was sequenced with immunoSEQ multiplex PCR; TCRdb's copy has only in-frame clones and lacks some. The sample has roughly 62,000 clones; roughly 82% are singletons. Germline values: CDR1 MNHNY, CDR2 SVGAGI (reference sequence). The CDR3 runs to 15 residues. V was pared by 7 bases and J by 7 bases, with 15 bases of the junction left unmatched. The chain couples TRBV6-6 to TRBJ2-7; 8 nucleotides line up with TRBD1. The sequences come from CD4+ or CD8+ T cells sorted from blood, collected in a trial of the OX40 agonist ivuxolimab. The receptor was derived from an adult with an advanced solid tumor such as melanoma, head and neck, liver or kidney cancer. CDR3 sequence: CASTSRWTGLGEQYF. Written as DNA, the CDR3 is TGTGCCAGCACCTCACGCTGGACAGGGCTAGGGGAGCAGTACTTC.